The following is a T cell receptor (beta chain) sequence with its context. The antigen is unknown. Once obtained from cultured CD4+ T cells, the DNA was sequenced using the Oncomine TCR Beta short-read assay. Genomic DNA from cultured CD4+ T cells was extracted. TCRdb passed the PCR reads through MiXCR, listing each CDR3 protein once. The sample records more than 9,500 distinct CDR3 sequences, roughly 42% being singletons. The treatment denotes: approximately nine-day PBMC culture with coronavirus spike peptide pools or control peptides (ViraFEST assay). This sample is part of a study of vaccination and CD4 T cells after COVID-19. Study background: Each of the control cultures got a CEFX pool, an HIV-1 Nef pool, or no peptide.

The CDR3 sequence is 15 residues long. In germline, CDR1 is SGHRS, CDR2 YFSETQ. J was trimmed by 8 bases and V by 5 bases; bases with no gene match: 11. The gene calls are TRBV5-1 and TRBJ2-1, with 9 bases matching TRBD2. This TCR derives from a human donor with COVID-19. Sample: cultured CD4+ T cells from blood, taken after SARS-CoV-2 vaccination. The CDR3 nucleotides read TGCGCCAGCAGGGTGACTAGCGGCTTAGAGGATGAGCAGTTCTTC. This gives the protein CASRVTSGLEDEQFF.